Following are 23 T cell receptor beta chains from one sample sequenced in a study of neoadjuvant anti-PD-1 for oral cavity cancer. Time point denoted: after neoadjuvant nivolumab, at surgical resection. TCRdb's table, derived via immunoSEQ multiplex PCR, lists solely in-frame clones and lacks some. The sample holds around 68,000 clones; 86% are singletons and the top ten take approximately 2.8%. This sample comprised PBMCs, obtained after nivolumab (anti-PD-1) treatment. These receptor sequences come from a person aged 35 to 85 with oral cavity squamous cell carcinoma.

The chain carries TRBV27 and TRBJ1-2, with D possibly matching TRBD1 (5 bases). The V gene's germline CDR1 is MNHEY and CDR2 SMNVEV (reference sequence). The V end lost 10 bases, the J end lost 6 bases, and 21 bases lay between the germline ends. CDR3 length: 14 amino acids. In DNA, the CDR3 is TGTGCCACTTCTAAAGACAGTAACCTAGATGGCTACACCTTC. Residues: CATSKDSNLDGYTF.

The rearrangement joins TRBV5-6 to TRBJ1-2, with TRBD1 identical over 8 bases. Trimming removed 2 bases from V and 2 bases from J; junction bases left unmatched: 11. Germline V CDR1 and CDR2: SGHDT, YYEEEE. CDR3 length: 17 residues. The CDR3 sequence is CASSFQRHRGTNYGYTF. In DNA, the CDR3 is TGTGCCAGCAGCTTTCAGAGACACAGGGGGACCAACTATGGCTACACCTTC.

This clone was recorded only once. CDR3 nucleotide sequence: TGTGCCAGCAGTTACTCCGCCACCGGGACAGCTTACGAGCAGTACTTC. It is translated as CASSYSATGTAYEQYF. The chain uses TRBV6-5 and TRBJ2-7; TRBD1 agrees at 7 bases. Germline V gene data show CDR1 as MNHEY and CDR2 as SVGAGI. This CDR3 is 16 amino acids long. The ends lost 0 bases at V and 4 bases at J; junction bases unmatched: 9.

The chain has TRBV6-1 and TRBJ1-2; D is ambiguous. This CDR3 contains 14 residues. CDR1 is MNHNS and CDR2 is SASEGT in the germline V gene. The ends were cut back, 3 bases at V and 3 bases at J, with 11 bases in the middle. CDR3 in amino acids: CASSDGSRYYGYTF. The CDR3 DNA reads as TGTGCCAGCAGTGATGGTTCGCGGTACTATGGCTACACCTTC.

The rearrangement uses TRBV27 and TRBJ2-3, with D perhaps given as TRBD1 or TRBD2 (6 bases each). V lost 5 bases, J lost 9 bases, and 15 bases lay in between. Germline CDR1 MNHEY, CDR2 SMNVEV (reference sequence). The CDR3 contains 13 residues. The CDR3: CASSSLGGLTQYF. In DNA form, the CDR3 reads TGTGCCAGCAGTAGCCTAGGGGGGCTCACGCAGTATTTT.

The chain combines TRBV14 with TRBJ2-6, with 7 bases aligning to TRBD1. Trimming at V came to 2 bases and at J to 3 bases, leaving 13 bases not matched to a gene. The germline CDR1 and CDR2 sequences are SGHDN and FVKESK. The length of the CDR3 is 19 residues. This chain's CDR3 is CASSQSTFLGGLGANVLTF. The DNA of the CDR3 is TGTGCCAGCAGCCAAAGCACGTTTTTAGGGGGCCTTGGGGCCAACGTCCTGACTTTC.

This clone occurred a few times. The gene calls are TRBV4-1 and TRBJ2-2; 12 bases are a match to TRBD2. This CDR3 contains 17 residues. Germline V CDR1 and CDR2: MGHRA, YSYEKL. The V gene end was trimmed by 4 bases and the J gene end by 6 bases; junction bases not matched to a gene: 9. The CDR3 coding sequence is TGCGCCAGCAGCCGCCCCCTAGCGGGGGGGCCGGCCGGGGAGCTGTTTTTT. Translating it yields CASSRPLAGGPAGELFF.

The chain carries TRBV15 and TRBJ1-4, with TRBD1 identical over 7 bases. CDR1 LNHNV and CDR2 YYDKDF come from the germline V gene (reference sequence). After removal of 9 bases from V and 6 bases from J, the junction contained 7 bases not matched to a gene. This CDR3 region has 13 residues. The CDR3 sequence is CATADRAYEKLFF. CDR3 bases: TGTGCCACTGCCGACAGGGCTTATGAAAAACTGTTTTTT. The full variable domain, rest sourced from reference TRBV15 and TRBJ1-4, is DAMVIQNPRYQVTQFGKPVTLSCSQTLNHNVMYWYQQKSSQAPKLLFHYYDKDFNNEADTPDNFQSRRPNTSFCFLDIRSPGLGDTAMYLCATADRAYEKLFFGSGTQLSVL.

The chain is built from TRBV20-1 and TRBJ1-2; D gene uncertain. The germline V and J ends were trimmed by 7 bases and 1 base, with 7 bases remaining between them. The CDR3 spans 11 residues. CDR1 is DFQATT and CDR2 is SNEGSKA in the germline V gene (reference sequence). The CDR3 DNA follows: TGCAGTGTGTGGCTTAACTATGGCTACACCTTC. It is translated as CSVWLNYGYTF.

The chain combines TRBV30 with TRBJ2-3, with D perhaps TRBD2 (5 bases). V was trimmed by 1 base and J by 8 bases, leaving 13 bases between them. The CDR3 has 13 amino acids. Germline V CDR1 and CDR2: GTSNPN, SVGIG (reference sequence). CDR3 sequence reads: CAWSDLRGGTQYF. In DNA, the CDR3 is TGTGCCTGGAGTGATCTTCGGGGTGGTACGCAGTATTTT.

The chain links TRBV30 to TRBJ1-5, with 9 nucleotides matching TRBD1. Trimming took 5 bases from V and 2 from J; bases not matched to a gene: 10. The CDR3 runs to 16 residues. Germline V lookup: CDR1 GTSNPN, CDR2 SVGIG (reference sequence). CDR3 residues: CAWAGQGGWGNQPQHF. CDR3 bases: TGTGCCTGGGCGGGACAGGGAGGTTGGGGCAATCAGCCCCAGCATTTT.

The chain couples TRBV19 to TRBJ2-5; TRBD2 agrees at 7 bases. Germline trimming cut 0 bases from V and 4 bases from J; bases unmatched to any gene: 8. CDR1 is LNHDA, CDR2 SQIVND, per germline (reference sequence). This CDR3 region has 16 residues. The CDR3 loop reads CASSIDLGGRAETQYF. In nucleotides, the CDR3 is TGTGCCAGTAGTATAGATTTGGGAGGGAGAGCAGAGACCCAGTACTTC.

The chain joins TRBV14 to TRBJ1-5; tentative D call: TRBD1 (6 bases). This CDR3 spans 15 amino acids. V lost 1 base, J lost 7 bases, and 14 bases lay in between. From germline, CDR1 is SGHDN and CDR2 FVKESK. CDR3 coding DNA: TGTGCCAGCAGCCAAGGGGGCAGGGGTGTACAGCCCCAGCATTTT. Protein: CASSQGGRGVQPQHF. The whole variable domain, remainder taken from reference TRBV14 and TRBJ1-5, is EAGVTQFPSHSVIEKGQTVTLRCDPISGHDNLYWYRRVMGKEIKFLLHFVKESKQDESGMPNNRFLAERTGGTYSTLKVQPAELEDSGVYFCASSQGGRGVQPQHFGDGTRLSIL.

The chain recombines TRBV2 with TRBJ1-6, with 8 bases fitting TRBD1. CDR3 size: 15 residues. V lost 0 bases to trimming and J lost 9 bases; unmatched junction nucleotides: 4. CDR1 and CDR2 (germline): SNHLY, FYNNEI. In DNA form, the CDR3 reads TGTGCCAGCAGTGAAGCTGGACAGGGAGGTTCACCCCTCCACTTT. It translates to CASSEAGQGGSPLHF.

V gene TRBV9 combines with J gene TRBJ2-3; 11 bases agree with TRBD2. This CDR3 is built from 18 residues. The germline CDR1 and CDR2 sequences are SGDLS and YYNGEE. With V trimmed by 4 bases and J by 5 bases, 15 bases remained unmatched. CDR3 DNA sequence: TGTGCCAGCAGCCAGCCCAGGGGTAGCGGGGGGGCCGGAGATACGCAGTATTTT. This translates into CASSQPRGSGGAGDTQYF.

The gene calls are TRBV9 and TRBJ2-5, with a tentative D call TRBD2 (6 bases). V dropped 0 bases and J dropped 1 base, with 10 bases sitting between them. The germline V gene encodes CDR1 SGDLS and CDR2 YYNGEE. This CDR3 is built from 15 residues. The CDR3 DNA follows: TGTGCCAGCAGCGTAGCCGGCGGGACCCAAGAGACCCAGTACTTC. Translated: CASSVAGGTQETQYF.

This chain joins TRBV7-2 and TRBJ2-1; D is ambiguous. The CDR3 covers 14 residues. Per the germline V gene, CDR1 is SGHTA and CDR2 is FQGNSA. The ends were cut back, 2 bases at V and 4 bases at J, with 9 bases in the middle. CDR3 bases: TGTGCCAGCAGCTTAAACGGTCTTTACAATGAGCAGTTCTTC. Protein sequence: CASSLNGLYNEQFF.

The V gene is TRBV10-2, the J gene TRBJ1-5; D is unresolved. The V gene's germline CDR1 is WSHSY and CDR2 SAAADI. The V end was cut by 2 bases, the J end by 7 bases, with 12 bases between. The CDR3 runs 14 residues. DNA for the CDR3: TGCGCCAGCAGTGAGCATCTGGAGCTGCAGCCCCAGCATTTT. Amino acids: CASSEHLELQPQHF.

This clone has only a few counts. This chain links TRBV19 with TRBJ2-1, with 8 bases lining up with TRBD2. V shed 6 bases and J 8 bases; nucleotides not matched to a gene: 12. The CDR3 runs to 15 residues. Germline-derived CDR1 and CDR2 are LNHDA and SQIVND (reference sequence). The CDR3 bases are TGTGCCAGTAGGATTAGCGGGGTCCTTCGGGATGAGCAGTTCTTC. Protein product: CASRISGVLRDEQFF.

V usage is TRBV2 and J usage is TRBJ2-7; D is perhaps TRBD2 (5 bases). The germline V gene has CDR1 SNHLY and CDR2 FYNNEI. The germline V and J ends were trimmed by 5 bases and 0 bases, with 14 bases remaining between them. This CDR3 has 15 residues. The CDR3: CASSSGLLSSYEQYF. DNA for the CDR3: TGTGCCAGCAGTTCCGGACTCCTAAGCTCCTACGAGCAGTACTTC.

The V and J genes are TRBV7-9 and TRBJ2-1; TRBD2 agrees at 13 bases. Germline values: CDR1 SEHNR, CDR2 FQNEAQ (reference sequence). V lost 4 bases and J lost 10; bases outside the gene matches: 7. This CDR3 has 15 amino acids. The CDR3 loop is CASSSGLAGAGEQFF. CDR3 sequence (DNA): TGTGCCAGCAGCTCAGGACTAGCGGGGGCCGGAGAGCAGTTCTTC. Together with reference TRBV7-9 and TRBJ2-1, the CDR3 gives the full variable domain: DTGVSQNPRHKITKRGQNVTFRCDPISEHNRLYWYRQTLGQGPEFLTYFQNEAQLEKSRLLSDRFSAERPKGSFSTLEIQRTEQGDSAMYLCASSSGLAGAGEQFFGPGTRLTVL.

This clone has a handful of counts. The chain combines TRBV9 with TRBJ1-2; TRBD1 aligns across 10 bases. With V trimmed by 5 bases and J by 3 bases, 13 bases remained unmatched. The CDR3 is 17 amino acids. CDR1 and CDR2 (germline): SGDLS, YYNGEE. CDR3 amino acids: CASSRHRGQGGDYGYTF. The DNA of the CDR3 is TGTGCCAGCAGTCGCCACCGAGGACAGGGGGGGGACTATGGCTACACCTTC.

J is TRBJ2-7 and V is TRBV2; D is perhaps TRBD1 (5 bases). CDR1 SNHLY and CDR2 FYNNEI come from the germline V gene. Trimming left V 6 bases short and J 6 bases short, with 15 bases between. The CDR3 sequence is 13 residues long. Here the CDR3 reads CASSGSGQREQYF. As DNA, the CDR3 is TGTGCCAGCAGCGGATCAGGGCAGCGCGAGCAGTACTTC.